Below are 19 T cell receptor beta chains sequenced from a single sample in a study of regulatory T cells in long-lasting Graves disease. The time point denotes: newly diagnosed GD, antithyroid drugs for less than 3 months. The TCR library was made from RNA extracted from PBMCs. HTBI primers from iRepertoire and Arm-PCR of CDR3 regions yielded the TCR beta libraries. TCRdb reanalysed the multiplex PCR reads using MiXCR and keeps one entry per CDR3 protein. The table lists 450,000 to 600,000 distinct CDR3 sequences, around 15% of them singletons. These data also formed part of another study, on T cells in Graves' hyperthyroidism and ophthalmopathy.

The sample here was peripheral blood mononuclear cells (PBMCs), taken at new diagnosis, from a patient treated with antithyroid drugs. The receptor set was obtained from a man between 40 and 49 years old with Graves disease.

This chain joins TRBV19 and TRBJ2-5; no firm D call. The V end lost 4 bases, the J end lost 4 bases, and 7 bases lay between the germline ends. This CDR3 contains 12 residues. Germline V gives CDR1 LNHDA, CDR2 SQIVND (reference sequence). The CDR3: CASSKGPETQYF. CDR3 DNA: TGTGCCAGTAGTAAGGGTCCAGAGACCCAGTACTTC.

This clonotype occurred many times. The V call is TRBV3-1, the J call TRBJ2-3, with 8 bases fitting TRBD2. The length of the CDR3 is 16 residues. V lost 2 bases and J lost 2; bases outside the gene matches: 6. Germline V CDR1 and CDR2: LGHDT, YNNKEL (reference sequence). DNA for the CDR3: TGTGCCAGCAGCCAAAGGCTTAGCGGGATCACAGATACGCAGTATTTT. It specifies CASSQRLSGITDTQYF.

This clonotype has at least ten counts. The J gene is TRBJ2-7, the V gene TRBV2; the match to TRBD1 covers 7 bases. This CDR3 is 13 amino acids long. The germline V gene has CDR1 SNHLY and CDR2 FYNNEI. V was clipped by 6 bases and J by 0 bases; unmatched bases: 2. The CDR3 DNA sequence: TGTGCCAGCAGGACAGGGATCTCCTACGAGCAGTACTTC. Its protein product is CASRTGISYEQYF.

In this sample, this clonotype turned up a few times. The chain uses TRBV7-9 and TRBJ2-1, with 14 bases matching TRBD2. CDR1 and CDR2 from the germline V gene are SEHNR and FQNEAQ (reference sequence). The CDR3 consists of 17 residues. V lost 2 bases, J lost 4 bases, and 4 bases stayed unmatched. CDR3 bases: TGTGCCAGCAGCTTAAAGGGACTAGCGGGAGCGTACAATGAGCAGTTCTTC. It codes for CASSLKGLAGAYNEQFF.

In this sample, this clonotype turned up a few times. The chain employs TRBV24-1 and TRBJ2-5, with D perhaps TRBD1 (6 bases). CDR3 length equals 14 residues. Trimming took 6 bases from V and 6 from J, leaving 16 bases between them. Per germline, CDR1 KGHDR and CDR2 SFDVKD. This CDR3 is CATSPGHPVKTQYF. In DNA, the CDR3 is TGTGCCACCAGTCCGGGACACCCCGTGAAGACCCAGTACTTC.

The V and J genes are TRBV29-1 and TRBJ2-2, with 14 bases aligning to TRBD2. Looked up from germline, CDR1 is SQVTM and CDR2 is ANQGSEA. The CDR3 length is 14 residues. Losses at the gene ends were 6 bases for V and 7 bases for J; bases not matched to a gene: 4. CDR3 protein: CSVTSGRAGGELFF. In DNA, the CDR3 is TGCAGCGTGACTAGCGGGAGGGCTGGCGGGGAGCTGTTTTTT.

The chain links TRBV7-9 to TRBJ1-6; D is ambiguous. This CDR3 is 14 amino acids long. CDR1 is SEHNR and CDR2 is FQNEAQ in the germline V gene (reference sequence). V was pared by 1 base and J by 9 bases, with 10 bases between. CDR3: CASSLGVRVSPLHF. In DNA form, the CDR3 reads TGTGCCAGCAGCTTAGGGGTGAGGGTTTCACCCCTCCACTTT.

In its sample, this clonotype was seen many times. The rearrangement joins TRBV20-1 to TRBJ2-7; D may be TRBD1 (6 bases). The germline CDR1 and CDR2 sequences are DFQATT and SNEGSKA (reference sequence). This CDR3 is 13 amino acids long. V lost 6 bases to trimming and J lost 0 bases, with 12 bases between them. DNA of the CDR3: TGCAGTGCACCGACAGGATCCTCCTACGAGCAGTACTTC. Its translation: CSAPTGSSYEQYF.

The chain carries TRBV2 and TRBJ2-1; the match to TRBD2 covers 14 bases. Germline lookup yields CDR1 SNHLY and CDR2 FYNNEI. This CDR3 has 16 residues. V lost 7 bases, J lost 8 bases, and 10 bases stayed unmatched. CDR3: CASTPGTSGSVYEQFF. The CDR3 DNA reads TGTGCCAGCACTCCAGGGACTAGCGGGAGTGTTTATGAGCAGTTCTTC.

This clonotype appeared many times. V and J are TRBV24-1 and TRBJ2-1; 12 nucleotides align to TRBD2. Trimming cost V 10 bases and J 9 bases; bases outside gene matches: 12. The length of the CDR3 is 15 residues. Germline assignment: CDR1 KGHDR and CDR2 SFDVKD. The CDR3 region is CATQTSGSGGREQFF. The CDR3 DNA is TGTGCCACTCAGACTAGCGGGAGTGGGGGGCGTGAGCAGTTCTTC.

This clonotype was observed at least ten times. This rearrangement joins TRBV20-1 to TRBJ2-1; 10 bases match TRBD2. Trimming removed 2 bases from V and 5 bases from J; junction bases left unmatched: 12. CDR1 DFQATT and CDR2 SNEGSKA come from the germline V gene (reference sequence). CDR3 length: 17 amino acids. The CDR3 coding sequence is TGCAGTGCTAGAACTCCAGGTTCTAGCGGGAGAAACAATGAGCAGTTCTTC. As protein: CSARTPGSSGRNNEQFF.

This clonotype was seen many times. This chain links TRBV28 with TRBJ1-2; D unresolved. Germline V CDR1 and CDR2: MDHEN, SYDVKM. The CDR3 runs to 14 residues. Trimming left V 3 bases short and J 1 base short, with 9 bases between. CDR3 coding DNA: TGTGCCAGCAGTTTTCGGCAGCTTAACTATGGCTACACCTTC. Its protein product is CASSFRQLNYGYTF.

This clonotype was picked up many times. The V gene is TRBV12-5, the J gene TRBJ2-2, with 14 bases fitting TRBD2. The CDR3 is made up of 22 amino acids. Germline CDR1 and CDR2: LGHNT and FRNRAP. Trimming cost V 0 bases and J 6 bases; bases outside gene matches: 18. CDR3 sequence (DNA): TGTGCTAGTGGTTTGGTACCGGTGGATTCGGGACTAGCGGGAGTTAGGTCCGGGGAGCTGTTTTTT. Amino acids: CASGLVPVDSGLAGVRSGELFF.

This clonotype was recorded at least ten times. V usage is TRBV30 and J usage is TRBJ2-2; D unclear. Germline CDR1 GTSNPN, CDR2 SVGIG (reference sequence). The V and J ends lost 0 bases and 6 bases respectively, with 11 bases between them. This CDR3 has 14 residues. The CDR3 spells CAWSVLLGPGELFF. The CDR3 DNA follows: TGTGCCTGGAGTGTACTCCTAGGCCCCGGGGAGCTGTTTTTT. Full variable domain (outside the CDR3, taken from reference TRBV30 and TRBJ2-2): SQTIHQWPATLVQPVGSPLSLECTVEGTSNPNLYWYRQAAGRGLQLLFYSVGIGQISSEVPQNLSASRPQDRQFILSSKKLLLSDSGFYLCAWSVLLGPGELFFGEGSRLTVL.

The chain carries TRBV5-1 and TRBJ1-1, with 7 bases lining up with TRBD1. Unmatched junction bases numbered 3, after V lost 2 bases and J lost 2 bases. The CDR3 has 14 amino acids. Germline V gene data show CDR1 as SGHRS and CDR2 as YFSETQ. CDR3: CASSLRGPNTEAFF. The CDR3 nucleotides are TGCGCCAGCAGCTTAAGGGGGCCCAACACTGAAGCTTTCTTT.

Worth noting for this clonotype: Given a much more abundant clone one base away, this may be a read error. In this CDR3 the conserved last residue, phenylalanine or tryptophan, is missing, so a read error is likely. V usage is TRBV5-1 and J usage is TRBJ2-7; TRBD2 agrees at 8 bases. Germline V CDR1 and CDR2: SGHRS, YFSETQ. CDR3 length equals 15 residues. As DNA, the CDR3 is TGTGCCAGCAGCTACGGGGGGGTGAACTCCTACGAGCAGTACTTG. The encoded protein is CASSYGGVNSYEQYL.

The chain is built from TRBV15 and TRBJ1-4, with D uncertain. Germline values: CDR1 LNHNV, CDR2 YYDKDF (reference sequence). The CDR3 is 16 residues long. Deletions cut 11 bases from V and 8 bases from J, with 27 bases between. CDR3 sequence (DNA): TGTGCCGGAGAATGTGACGTTCGACAACAACCGGAAAAACTGTTTTTT. It yields the protein CAGECDVRQQPEKLFF.

The CDR3 loop reads CSARGTSGRAGSDTQYF. The CDR3 DNA reads as TGCAGTGCTAGAGGGACTAGCGGGAGGGCCGGGTCAGATACGCAGTATTTT. The gene calls are TRBV20-1 and TRBJ2-3; 15 bases align to TRBD2. CDR1 and CDR2 (germline): DFQATT, SNEGSKA (reference sequence). V shed 1 base and J 4 bases; nucleotides not matched to a gene: 6. CDR3 length: 17 residues.

The V call is TRBV3-1, the J call TRBJ1-2; D perhaps matches TRBD1 (5 bases). Germline CDR1 and CDR2: LGHDT and YNNKEL (reference sequence). Trimming shortened V by 0 bases and J by 1 base, and 15 bases separated the two germline ends. The CDR3 extends over 17 amino acids. The CDR3 coding sequence is TGTGCCAGCAGCCAAGAAAACAGGTGGGGCGATAACTATGGCTACACCTTC. It specifies CASSQENRWGDNYGYTF.